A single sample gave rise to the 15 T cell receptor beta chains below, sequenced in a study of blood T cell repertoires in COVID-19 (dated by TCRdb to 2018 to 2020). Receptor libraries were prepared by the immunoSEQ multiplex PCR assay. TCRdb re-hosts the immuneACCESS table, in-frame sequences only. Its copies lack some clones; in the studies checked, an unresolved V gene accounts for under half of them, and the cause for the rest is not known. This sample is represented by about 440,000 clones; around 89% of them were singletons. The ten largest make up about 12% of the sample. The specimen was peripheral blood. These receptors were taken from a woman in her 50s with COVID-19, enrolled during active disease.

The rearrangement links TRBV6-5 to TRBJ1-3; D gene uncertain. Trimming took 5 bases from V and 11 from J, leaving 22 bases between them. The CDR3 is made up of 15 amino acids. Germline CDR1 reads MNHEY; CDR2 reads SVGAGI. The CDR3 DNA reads TGTGCCAGCAGTCCACAGAAAACAACTCTTAGAGCCATATATTTT. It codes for CASSPQKTTLRAIYF.

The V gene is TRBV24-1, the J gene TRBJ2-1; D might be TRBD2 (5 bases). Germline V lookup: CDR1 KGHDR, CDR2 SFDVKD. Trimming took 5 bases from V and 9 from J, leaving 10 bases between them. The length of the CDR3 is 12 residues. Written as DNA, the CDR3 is TGTGCCACCAGTGCTAGCAGCGGTGAGCAGTTCTTC. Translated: CATSASSGEQFF.

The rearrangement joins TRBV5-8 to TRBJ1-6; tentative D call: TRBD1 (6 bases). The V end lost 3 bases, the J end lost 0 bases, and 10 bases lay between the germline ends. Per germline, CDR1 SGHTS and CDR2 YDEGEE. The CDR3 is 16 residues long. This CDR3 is CASSSGQSSYNSPLHF. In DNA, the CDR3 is TGTGCCAGCAGCTCTGGACAGAGCTCCTATAATTCACCCCTCCACTTT.

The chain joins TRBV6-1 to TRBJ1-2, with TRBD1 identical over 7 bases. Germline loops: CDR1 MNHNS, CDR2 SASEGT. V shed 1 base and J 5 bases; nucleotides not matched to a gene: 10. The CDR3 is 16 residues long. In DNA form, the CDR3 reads TGTGCCAGCAGTGAAGGGGGGACAGATCTTTTTTATGGCTACACCTTC. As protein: CASSEGGTDLFYGYTF.

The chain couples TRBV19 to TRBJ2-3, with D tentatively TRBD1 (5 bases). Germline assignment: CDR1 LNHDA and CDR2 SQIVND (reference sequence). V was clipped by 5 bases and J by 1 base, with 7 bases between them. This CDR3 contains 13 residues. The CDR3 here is CASSAQGTDTQYF. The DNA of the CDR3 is TGTGCCAGTAGTGCACAGGGCACAGATACGCAGTATTTT.

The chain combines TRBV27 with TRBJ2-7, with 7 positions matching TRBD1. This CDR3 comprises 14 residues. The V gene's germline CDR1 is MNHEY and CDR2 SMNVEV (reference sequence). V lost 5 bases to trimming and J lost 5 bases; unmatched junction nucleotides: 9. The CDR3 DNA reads TGTGCCAGCAGTGGGAGACAGGGTTTAAACGAGCAGTACTTC. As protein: CASSGRQGLNEQYF.

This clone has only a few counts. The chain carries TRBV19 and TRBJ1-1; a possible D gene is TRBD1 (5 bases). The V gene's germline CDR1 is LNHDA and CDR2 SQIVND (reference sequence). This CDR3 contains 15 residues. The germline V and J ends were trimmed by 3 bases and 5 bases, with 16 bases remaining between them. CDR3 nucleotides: TGTGCCAGTAGTATTTCGGCAGGGCGAGAAACTGAAGCTTTCTTT. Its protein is CASSISAGRETEAFF.

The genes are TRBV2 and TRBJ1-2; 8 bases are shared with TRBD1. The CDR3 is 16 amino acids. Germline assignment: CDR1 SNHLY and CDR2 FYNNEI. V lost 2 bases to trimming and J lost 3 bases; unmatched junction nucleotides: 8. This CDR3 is CASSEIRPDRDYGYTF. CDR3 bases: TGTGCCAGCAGTGAAATACGCCCGGACAGGGACTATGGCTACACCTTC. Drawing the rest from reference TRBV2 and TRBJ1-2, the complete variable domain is EPEVTQTPSHQVTQMGQEVILRCVPISNHLYFYWYRQILGQKVEFLVSFYNNEISEKSEIFDDQFSVERPDGSNFTLKIRSTKLEDSAMYFCASSEIRPDRDYGYTFGSGTRLTVV.

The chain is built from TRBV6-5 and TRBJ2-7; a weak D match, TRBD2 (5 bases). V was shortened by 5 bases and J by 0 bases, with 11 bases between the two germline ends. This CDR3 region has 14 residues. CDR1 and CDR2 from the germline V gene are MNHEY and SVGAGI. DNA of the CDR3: TGTGCCAGCAGTCGAGGGCTTGCCTCCTACGAGCAGTACTTC. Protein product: CASSRGLASYEQYF.

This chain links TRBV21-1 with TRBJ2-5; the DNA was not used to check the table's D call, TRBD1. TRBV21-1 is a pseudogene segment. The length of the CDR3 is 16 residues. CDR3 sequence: CASRQTWDRYQETQYF. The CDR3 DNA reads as TGTGCCAGCAGACAGACCTGGGACAGGTACCAAGAGACCCAGTACTTC.

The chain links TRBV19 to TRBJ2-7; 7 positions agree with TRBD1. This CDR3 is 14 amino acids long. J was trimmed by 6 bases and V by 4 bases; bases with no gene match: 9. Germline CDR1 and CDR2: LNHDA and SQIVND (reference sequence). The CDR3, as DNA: TGTGCCAGTAGTAGTATAGGCAGGGGGTTCGAGCAGTACTTC. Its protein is CASSSIGRGFEQYF.

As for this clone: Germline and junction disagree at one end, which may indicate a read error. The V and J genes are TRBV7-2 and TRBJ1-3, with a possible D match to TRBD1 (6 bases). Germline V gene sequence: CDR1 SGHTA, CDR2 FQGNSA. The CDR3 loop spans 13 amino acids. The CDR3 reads CASSLVIQGDRAF. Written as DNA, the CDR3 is TGTGCCAGCAGCTTAGTTATACAGGGCGATCGGGCTTTT.

The chain's CDR3 is CASTSTGGSTDTQYF. CDR3 nucleotides: TGTGCCAGTACCTCAACAGGGGGTAGCACAGATACGCAGTATTTT. This chain links TRBV19 with TRBJ2-3; TRBD1 aligns across 8 bases. This CDR3 comprises 15 residues. V gave up 7 bases and J gave up 0 bases; unmatched junction bases: 6. CDR1 LNHDA and CDR2 SQIVND come from the germline V gene (reference sequence).

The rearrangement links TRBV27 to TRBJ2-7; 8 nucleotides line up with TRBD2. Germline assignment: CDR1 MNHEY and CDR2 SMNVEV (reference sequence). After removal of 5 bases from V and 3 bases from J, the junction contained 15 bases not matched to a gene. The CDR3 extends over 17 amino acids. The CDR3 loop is CASSPSGGVAGLYEQYF. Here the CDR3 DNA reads TGTGCCAGCAGTCCGTCTGGAGGGGTAGCGGGACTCTACGAGCAGTACTTC.

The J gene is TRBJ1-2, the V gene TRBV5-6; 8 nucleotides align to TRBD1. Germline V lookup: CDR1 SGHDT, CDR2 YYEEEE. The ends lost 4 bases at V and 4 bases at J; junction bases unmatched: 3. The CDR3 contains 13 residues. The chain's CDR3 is CASSPGTGYGYTF. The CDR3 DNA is TGTGCCAGCAGCCCCGGGACAGGCTATGGCTACACCTTC. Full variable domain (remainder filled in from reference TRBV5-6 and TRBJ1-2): DAGVTQSPTHLIKTRGQQVTLRCSPKSGHDTVSWYQQALGQGPQFIFQYYEEEERQRGNFPDRFSGHQFPNYSSELNVNALLLGDSALYLCASSPGTGYGYTFGSGTRLTVV.